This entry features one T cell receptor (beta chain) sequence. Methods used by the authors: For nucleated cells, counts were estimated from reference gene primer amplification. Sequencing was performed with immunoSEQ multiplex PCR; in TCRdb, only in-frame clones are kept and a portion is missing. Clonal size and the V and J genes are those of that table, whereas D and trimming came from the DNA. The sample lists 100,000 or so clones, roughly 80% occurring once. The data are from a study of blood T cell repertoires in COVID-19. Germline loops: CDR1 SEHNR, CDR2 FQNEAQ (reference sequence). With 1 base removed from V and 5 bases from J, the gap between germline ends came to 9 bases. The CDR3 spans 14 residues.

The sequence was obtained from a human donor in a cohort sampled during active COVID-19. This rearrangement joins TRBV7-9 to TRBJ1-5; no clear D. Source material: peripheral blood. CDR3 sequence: CASSLDSFHQPQHF. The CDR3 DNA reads TGTGCCAGCAGCTTAGACTCCTTTCATCAGCCCCAGCATTTT.